Below, 26 T cell receptor beta chains from the same sample are listed, as sequenced in a study of blood T cell repertoires in COVID-19. Clones were sequenced by immunoSEQ multiplex PCR, and TCRdb holds only the in-frame ones, with some missing. There are 300,000 to 350,000 clones in the sample; around 83% occur only once, and 2.5% to 3% lies in the top ten. Sequences were obtained from peripheral blood. The receptors were sampled from a man aged 25 to 45 with active or convalescent COVID-19.

The V call is TRBV24-1, the J call TRBJ2-2; perhaps TRBD2 as D (5 bases). V was shortened by 1 base and J by 2 bases, with 10 bases between the two germline ends. The germline V gene has CDR1 KGHDR and CDR2 SFDVKD. The CDR3 loop spans 16 amino acids. The CDR3 DNA reads TGTGCCACCAGTGATTTCCGGGATTCCAACACCGGGGAGCTGTTTTTT. This codes for CATSDFRDSNTGELFF.

V gene TRBV7-2 combines with J gene TRBJ1-2; D call uncertain. Germline V gene sequence: CDR1 SGHTA, CDR2 FQGNSA. V was trimmed by 5 bases and J by 2 bases, leaving 18 bases between them. The CDR3 extends over 16 amino acids. As DNA, the CDR3 is TGTGCCAGCAGCCCAAGTCGGGTTAGGGAGAACTATGGCTACACCTTC. Translated: CASSPSRVRENYGYTF.

The chain links TRBV5-1 to TRBJ1-1; 10 nucleotides align to TRBD1. CDR3 size: 16 residues. V was clipped by 4 bases and J by 1 base; unmatched bases: 7. CDR1 SGHRS and CDR2 YFSETQ come from the germline V gene. The CDR3 region is CASSLRDRGWNTEAFF. Here the CDR3 DNA reads TGCGCCAGCAGCCTCCGGGACAGGGGCTGGAACACTGAAGCTTTCTTT.

The rearrangement links TRBV6-5 to TRBJ2-1, with TRBD2 matching 11 bases. CDR1 is MNHEY and CDR2 is SVGAGI in the germline V gene. The CDR3 is 15 amino acids. V shed 1 base, J shed 6 bases, and the junction held 2 bases outside the gene matches. The CDR3 coding sequence is TGTGCCAGCAGTTACTTAGCGGGGGGGATCAATGAGCAGTTCTTC. It encodes CASSYLAGGINEQFF.

CDR3 nucleotides: TGTGCCAGCAGCAGGCCTAGCGGGAGGGGCACAGATACGCAGTATTTT. Its translation is CASSRPSGRGTDTQYF. This chain uses TRBV6-2 or TRBV6-3 with TRBJ2-3, with 12 bases that match TRBD2. After removal of 6 bases from V and 1 base from J, the junction contained 5 bases not matched to a gene. The CDR3 runs to 16 residues. Germline CDR1 is MNHEY and CDR2 is SVGEGT.

The J gene is TRBJ2-7, the V gene TRBV27; the match to TRBD1 covers 9 bases. The CDR3 is 14 amino acids. Germline V CDR1 and CDR2: MNHEY, SMNVEV (reference sequence). Trimming removed 4 bases from V and 3 bases from J; junction bases left unmatched: 4. This CDR3 reads CASSWADRGYEQYF. CDR3 nucleotides: TGTGCCAGCAGTTGGGCGGACAGGGGCTACGAGCAGTACTTC.

J is TRBJ1-1 and V is TRBV7-2; D is undetermined. Germline CDR1 is SGHTA and CDR2 is FQGNSA. Trimming cost V 2 bases and J 6 bases, with 13 bases left between them. This CDR3 is 14 amino acids long. CDR3 nucleotide sequence: TGTGCCAGCAGCTTAAAAACCGGAAGCGCTGAAGCTTTCTTT. This codes for CASSLKTGSAEAFF.

V and J are TRBV7-2 and TRBJ2-3; 9 nucleotides match TRBD2. V lost 1 base and J lost 1; bases outside the gene matches: 6. Germline values: CDR1 SGHTA, CDR2 FQGNSA. The CDR3 runs to 17 residues. The CDR3 region is CASSLVGPSGGTDTQYF. DNA for the CDR3: TGTGCCAGCAGCTTAGTCGGGCCTAGCGGGGGCACAGATACGCAGTATTTT.

The gene calls are TRBV24-1 and TRBJ2-5, with 7 nucleotides matching TRBD1. The germline V gene encodes CDR1 KGHDR and CDR2 SFDVKD. V lost 3 bases and J lost 1; bases outside the gene matches: 4. This CDR3 region has 15 residues. The CDR3 DNA reads TGTGCCACCAGTGATCACGGGACAGTCCAAGAGACCCAGTACTTC. Protein product: CATSDHGTVQETQYF.

The chain recombines TRBV3-1 (or the pseudogene TRBV3-2) with TRBJ2-7, with 7 bases aligning to TRBD1. The junction had 6 bases not matched to a gene; V was cut back by 4 bases and J by 3 bases. This CDR3 spans 14 amino acids. Germline-derived CDR1 and CDR2 are LGHDT and YNNKEL (reference sequence). CDR3 DNA sequence: TGTGCCAGCAGCCTGCTGGGACAGTTCTACGAGCAGTACTTC. Translating it yields CASSLLGQFYEQYF.

The V call is TRBV10-3, the J call TRBJ2-3, with D unclear. The germline V and J ends were trimmed by 4 bases and 0 bases, with 11 bases remaining between them. This CDR3 spans 15 amino acids. Germline lookup yields CDR1 ENHRY and CDR2 SYGVKD. CDR3 DNA sequence: TGTGCCATCAGTGGCAGTGCGACTAGCACAGATACGCAGTATTTT. This translates into CAISGSATSTDTQYF.

The CDR3 is CASSPTSGWSPLHF. In DNA, the CDR3 is TGTGCCAGCAGCCCGACGTCAGGGTGGTCACCCCTCCACTTT. The V call is TRBV7-9, the J call TRBJ1-6, with D perhaps matching TRBD1 (5 bases). V lost 5 bases and J lost 10, with 15 bases in between. Germline lookup yields CDR1 SEHNR and CDR2 FQNEAQ (reference sequence). The CDR3 contains 14 residues.

The J gene is TRBJ2-7, the V gene TRBV7-2, with D possibly matching TRBD1 (5 bases). Deletions cut 8 bases from V and 4 bases from J, with 21 bases between. The CDR3 length is 15 residues. Germline-derived CDR1 and CDR2 are SGHTA and FQGNSA. The CDR3 coding sequence is TGTGCCAGCGCGGTAGGGGCGGCTGTGGGATACGAGCAGTACTTC. As protein: CASAVGAAVGYEQYF.

V usage is TRBV19 and J usage is TRBJ2-2, with D uncertain. The CDR3 has 13 amino acids. CDR1 LNHDA and CDR2 SQIVND come from the germline V gene (reference sequence). Trimming took off 1 base at V and 6 bases at J, with 6 bases between the two ends. CDR3 protein: CASSIGVAGELFF. The CDR3 bases are TGTGCCAGTAGTATAGGCGTTGCCGGGGAGCTGTTTTTT. The complete variable domain, with remaining parts taken from reference TRBV19 and TRBJ2-2, reads DGGITQSPKYLFRKEGQNVTLSCEQNLNHDAMYWYRQDPGQGLRLIYYSQIVNDFQKGDIAEGYSVSREKKESFPLTVTSAQKNPTAFYLCASSIGVAGELFFGEGSRLTVL.

The chain joins TRBV7-3 to TRBJ2-7, with D perhaps matching TRBD2 (6 bases). V was shortened by 5 bases and J by 7 bases, with 15 bases between the two germline ends. The CDR3 has 13 amino acids. Germline values: CDR1 SGHTA, CDR2 FQGTGA. CDR3: CASSPAWGGEQYF. The CDR3 DNA reads as TGTGCCAGCAGCCCCGCCTGGGGAGGTGAGCAGTACTTC.

A single count supports this clone. The V and J genes are TRBV5-8 and TRBJ1-2; TRBD1 is a possible D gene (5 bases). The CDR3 totals 13 residues. Germline V gene lookup returns CDR1 SGHTS and CDR2 YDEGEE. Trimming took 3 bases from V and 2 from J, leaving 8 bases between them. DNA of the CDR3: TGTGCCAGCAGCTACGACAGCAACTATGGCTACACCTTC. This gives the protein CASSYDSNYGYTF. The full variable domain, its missing parts supplied by reference TRBV5-8 and TRBJ1-2, is EAGVTQSPTHLIKTRGQQATLRCSPISGHTSVYWYQQALGLGLQFLLWYDEGEERNRGNFPPRFSGRQFPNYSSELNVNALELEDSALYLCASSYDSNYGYTFGSGTRLTVV.

V is TRBV4-3 and J is TRBJ2-1; 8 bases map to TRBD2. V was clipped by 2 bases and J by 8 bases; unmatched bases: 14. Per germline, CDR1 LGHNA and CDR2 YSLEER. The CDR3 totals 17 residues. The CDR3 nucleotides are TGCGCCAGCAGCCAATCTACTAGCGGTTTCGGTCTCCATGAGCAGTTCTTC. It yields the protein CASSQSTSGFGLHEQFF.

The V gene is TRBV5-1, the J gene TRBJ2-5, with D possibly matching TRBD2 (6 bases). CDR3 length: 17 residues. Trimming took off 0 bases at V and 5 bases at J, with 20 bases between the two ends. Germline V lookup: CDR1 SGHRS, CDR2 YFSETQ. This chain's CDR3 is CASSLGLTTSGAETQYF. CDR3 nucleotides: TGCGCCAGCAGCTTGGGGCTTACGACTAGTGGCGCGGAGACCCAGTACTTC.

The rearrangement uses TRBV3-1 (or the pseudogene TRBV3-2) and TRBJ2-1; D might be TRBD2 (7 bases). This CDR3 comprises 16 residues. CDR1 is LGHDT, CDR2 YNNKEL, per germline (reference sequence). Deletions cut 3 bases from V and 4 bases from J, with 16 bases between. CDR3 residues: CASSHPGRGAYNEQFF. The DNA of the CDR3 is TGTGCCAGCAGCCATCCCGGACGGGGGGCGTACAATGAGCAGTTCTTC.

Concerning this clone itself: Other DNA variants within this sample encode the same CDR3. This sequence joins TRBV27 and TRBJ1-1, with 8 bases identical to TRBD1. Germline loops: CDR1 MNHEY, CDR2 SMNVEV (reference sequence). The CDR3 consists of 14 residues. V lost 6 bases, J lost 2 bases, and 5 bases stayed unmatched. CDR3 residues: CASRLTGGNTEAFF. In DNA form, the CDR3 reads TGTGCCAGCAGACTTACAGGGGGAAACACTGAAGCTTTCTTT.

This clone has a handful of counts. V and J are TRBV7-8 and TRBJ1-2; D remains ambiguous. There are 13 residues in the CDR3. Germline V lookup: CDR1 SGHVS, CDR2 FQNEAQ. V shed 5 bases and J shed 3 bases, with 10 bases lying between them. The CDR3 protein is CASSPRSDYGYTF. The CDR3, as DNA: TGTGCCAGCAGCCCCCGGAGTGACTATGGCTACACCTTC.

The gene calls are TRBV19 and TRBJ1-6; a possible D gene is TRBD1 (5 bases). V was shortened by 5 bases and J by 5 bases, with 10 bases between the two germline ends. Germline lookup yields CDR1 LNHDA and CDR2 SQIVND (reference sequence). CDR3 length: 14 amino acids. In DNA form, the CDR3 reads TGTGCCAGTAGTGGGGGGGTAAATAATTCACCCCTCCACTTT. Amino acids: CASSGGVNNSPLHF.

J is TRBJ2-3 and V is TRBV7-2; 11 bases line up with TRBD2. Trimming took 3 bases from V and 8 from J; bases not matched to a gene: 7. Germline CDR1 and CDR2: SGHTA and FQGNSA. The CDR3 contains 15 residues. CDR3 region: CASSFGGTSGATQYF. For the CDR3, the DNA is TGTGCCAGCAGCTTCGGGGGGACTAGCGGAGCTACGCAGTATTTT.

V is TRBV19 and J is TRBJ1-1; TRBD1 matches at 9 bases. Germline lookup yields CDR1 LNHDA and CDR2 SQIVND (reference sequence). This CDR3 has 16 residues. Losses at the gene ends were 3 bases for V and 7 bases for J; bases not matched to a gene: 12. The CDR3 nucleotides read TGTGCCAGTAGTATTCAACCGGGACAGGGTCTTAATGAAGCTTTCTTT. Protein: CASSIQPGQGLNEAFF. Variable domain in full (rest from reference TRBV19 and TRBJ1-1): DGGITQSPKYLFRKEGQNVTLSCEQNLNHDAMYWYRQDPGQGLRLIYYSQIVNDFQKGDIAEGYSVSREKKESFPLTVTSAQKNPTAFYLCASSIQPGQGLNEAFFGQGTRLTVV.

The V gene is TRBV6-5, the J gene TRBJ2-7; possible D gene TRBD2, 6 bases. The length of the CDR3 is 14 residues. V lost 5 bases and J lost 4, with 15 bases in between. Germline CDR1 and CDR2: MNHEY and SVGAGI. CDR3 loop: CASSPTSPTYEQYF. The DNA for the CDR3 is TGTGCCAGCAGTCCCACTAGCCCCACTTACGAGCAGTACTTC.

The chain recombines TRBV15 with TRBJ2-2; TRBD2 is a possible D gene (5 bases). CDR1 is LNHNV and CDR2 is YYDKDF in the germline V gene (reference sequence). The CDR3 runs 17 residues. V dropped 0 bases and J dropped 2 bases, with 13 bases sitting between them. The CDR3, as DNA: TGTGCCACCAGCAGAGACCCCCAGCGGCCCAACACCGGGGAGCTGTTTTTT. The encoded protein is CATSRDPQRPNTGELFF.